These 21 T cell receptor beta chains share one sample of origin, sequenced in a study of shared T cell receptors in the human thymus (dated by TCRdb to the early 2020s). Libraries were built with the immunoSEQ multiplex PCR assay. Imported from immuneACCESS, the table was reduced by TCRdb to in-frame sequences with V and J called. These copies leave out some clones; in studies compared against another copy, an unresolved V gene accounts for under half, and the cause of the remainder is not known. The sample has over 650,000 clones on record, 80% to 90% of them singletons. The ten largest clones take up 0.0094% of the sample. This sample also belongs to another study, concerning human thymus T cells.

The sample comprised thymocytes. The receptors here all came from a boy under two years old with a congenital heart defect. Donor details come from another sample of the same person, matched by shared clones.

The chain has TRBV6-5 and TRBJ1-4; 8 bases line up with TRBD1. Trimming removed 3 bases from V and 8 bases from J; junction bases left unmatched: 5. The CDR3 totals 14 residues. CDR1 and CDR2 from the germline V gene are MNHEY and SVGAGI. The CDR3 nucleotides are TGTGCCAGCAGTTATTTAACAGGGGGGGAAAAACTGTTTTTT. This codes for CASSYLTGGEKLFF.

The count of this clone is one. V usage is TRBV27 and J usage is TRBJ1-2, with D possibly matching TRBD1 (5 bases). This CDR3 has 13 amino acids. Germline CDR1 MNHEY, CDR2 SMNVEV (reference sequence). Deletions cut 6 bases from V and 4 bases from J, with 12 bases between. The CDR3 loop is CASRAGGGYGYTF. As DNA, the CDR3 is TGTGCCAGCAGGGCGGGGGGAGGCTATGGCTACACCTTC.

The chain is built from TRBV5-6 and TRBJ1-1, with 7 bases lining up with TRBD1. The ends lost 4 bases at V and 8 bases at J; junction bases unmatched: 8. The germline gives CDR1 SGHDT, CDR2 YYEEEE. The CDR3 consists of 13 residues. The CDR3 bases are TGTGCCAGCAGCCCCGTTGGGACAGCGGAAGCTTTCTTT. Amino acids: CASSPVGTAEAFF. Full variable domain (outside the CDR3, taken from reference TRBV5-6 and TRBJ1-1): DAGVTQSPTHLIKTRGQQVTLRCSPKSGHDTVSWYQQALGQGPQFIFQYYEEEERQRGNFPDRFSGHQFPNYSSELNVNALLLGDSALYLCASSPVGTAEAFFGQGTRLTVV.

The J gene is TRBJ2-7, the V gene TRBV28; no firm D call. V shed 3 bases and J shed 3 bases, with 6 bases lying between them. The CDR3 has 12 residues. Germline values: CDR1 MDHEN, CDR2 SYDVKM. CDR3 sequence (DNA): TGTGCCAGCAGTTTTGTCGGCTACGAGCAGTACTTC. Protein product: CASSFVGYEQYF.

The chain's CDR3 is CASSLLADYSGANVLTF. The CDR3 DNA reads TGTGCCAGCAGTTTATTAGCAGACTACTCTGGGGCCAACGTCCTGACTTTC. The chain recombines TRBV28 with TRBJ2-6; D is perhaps TRBD2 (5 bases). Trimming removed 1 base from V and 0 bases from J, with 10 bases in between. The length of the CDR3 is 17 residues. The germline gives CDR1 MDHEN, CDR2 SYDVKM.

The V call is TRBV28, the J call TRBJ2-3; 14 bases are shared with TRBD2. CDR3 length equals 17 residues. V lost 6 bases and J lost 2; bases outside the gene matches: 7. Germline CDR1 MDHEN, CDR2 SYDVKM. The DNA for the CDR3 is TGTGCCAGCAGACCCGGGACTAGCGGGGGACCCACAGATACGCAGTATTTT. This sequence encodes CASRPGTSGGPTDTQYF.

This chain connects TRBV7-2 to TRBJ2-3; 13 bases align to TRBD2. CDR3 length: 19 residues. In germline, CDR1 is SGHTA, CDR2 FQGNSA. V was pared by 2 bases and J by 3 bases, with 11 bases of the junction left unmatched. In DNA, the CDR3 is TGTGCCAGCAGCTTACAGCTTCGGACTAGCGGGAGTCGGACAGATACGCAGTATTTT. It is translated as CASSLQLRTSGSRTDTQYF.

V is TRBV15 and J is TRBJ1-1; 8 nucleotides match TRBD1. Per the germline V gene, CDR1 is LNHNV and CDR2 is YYDKDF (reference sequence). V shed 1 base and J 2 bases; nucleotides not matched to a gene: 12. This CDR3 spans 18 amino acids. The DNA for the CDR3 is TGTGCCACCAGCAGAGCCGCCGGACAGGGTCAAATTAACACTGAAGCTTTCTTT. Translating gives CATSRAAGQGQINTEAFF. The whole variable domain, filled in from reference TRBV15 and TRBJ1-1, reads DAMVIQNPRYQVTQFGKPVTLSCSQTLNHNVMYWYQQKSSQAPKLLFHYYDKDFNNEADTPDNFQSRRPNTSFCFLDIRSPGLGDTAMYLCATSRAAGQGQINTEAFFGQGTRLTVV.

J is TRBJ2-5 and V is TRBV28; a possible D gene is TRBD1 (6 bases). This CDR3 is 16 amino acids long. The ends were cut back, 9 bases at V and 2 bases at J, with 22 bases in the middle. The germline CDR1 and CDR2 sequences are MDHEN and SYDVKM. This CDR3 reads CASRSEAAGVQETQYF. The CDR3 nucleotides read TGTGCCAGTCGATCGGAGGCGGCAGGGGTACAAGAGACCCAGTACTTC.

In its sample, this clone was seen once. The chain uses TRBV27 and TRBJ2-7, with a possible D match to TRBD1 (5 bases). The CDR3 sequence is 16 residues long. V was pared by 0 bases and J by 1 base, with 13 bases between. The germline V gene encodes CDR1 MNHEY and CDR2 SMNVEV (reference sequence). CDR3 sequence: CASSLSSRQRSYEQYF. The CDR3 nucleotides read TGTGCCAGCAGTTTATCTTCGCGACAGAGATCCTACGAGCAGTACTTC.

V and J are TRBV27 and TRBJ2-7; unclear D gene. Germline lookup yields CDR1 MNHEY and CDR2 SMNVEV (reference sequence). Trimming took off 1 base at V and 4 bases at J, with 14 bases between the two ends. This CDR3 comprises 15 residues. The CDR3 spells CASSLLPSSRYEQYF. CDR3 bases: TGTGCCAGCAGTTTATTACCTTCCTCGCGATACGAGCAGTACTTC.

This chain uses TRBV9 with TRBJ1-5; no clear D gene. Germline lookup yields CDR1 SGDLS and CDR2 YYNGEE. The CDR3 consists of 13 residues. Trimming removed 3 bases at V and 9 bases at J, with 13 bases between. The CDR3 sequence: CASSAAMHGPQHF. The DNA of the CDR3 is TGTGCCAGCAGCGCTGCGATGCATGGGCCCCAGCATTTT.

This rearrangement joins TRBV4-3 to TRBJ2-1, with D tentatively TRBD1 (5 bases). Germline CDR1 is LGHNA and CDR2 is YSLEER. This CDR3 contains 15 residues. V was cut by 0 bases and J by 2 bases, with 8 bases left in between. The CDR3 is CASSQDRVTYNEQFF. Here the CDR3 DNA reads TGCGCCAGCAGCCAAGACAGGGTGACCTACAATGAGCAGTTCTTC.

The gene calls are TRBV27 and TRBJ1-1, with a weak D call TRBD1 (6 bases). Germline-derived CDR1 and CDR2 are MNHEY and SMNVEV (reference sequence). This CDR3 has 13 amino acids. V was shortened by 6 bases and J by 3 bases, with 11 bases between the two germline ends. The CDR3 is CASREGEYTEAFF. Here the CDR3 DNA reads TGTGCCAGCAGAGAGGGGGAGTACACTGAAGCTTTCTTT.

The chain is built from TRBV28 and TRBJ1-2; the match to TRBD1 covers 12 bases. CDR1 is MDHEN and CDR2 is SYDVKM in the germline V gene. Trimming removed 4 bases from V and 6 bases from J; junction bases left unmatched: 12. This CDR3 region has 17 residues. This CDR3 is CASSCGTGGYSGDGYTF. CDR3 bases: TGTGCCAGCAGTTGCGGGACAGGGGGCTACTCGGGAGATGGCTACACCTTC.

The chain couples TRBV4-1 to TRBJ1-5; TRBD1 aligns across 8 bases. V shed 2 bases, J shed 0 bases, and the junction held 12 bases outside the gene matches. CDR3 length: 19 amino acids. Germline loops: CDR1 MGHRA, CDR2 YSYEKL. The CDR3 here is CASSQTRDRTPYSNQPQHF. The CDR3 nucleotides are TGCGCCAGCAGCCAAACCCGGGACAGGACTCCTTATAGCAATCAGCCCCAGCATTTT.

The CDR3 loop reads CASSSFTTSGVIDKNIQYF. The CDR3 DNA reads TGTGCCAGCAGCTCCTTCACTACTAGCGGGGTTATAGACAAAAACATTCAGTACTTC. The rearrangement links TRBV5-6 to TRBJ2-4; 10 bases are shared with TRBD2. This CDR3 is built from 19 residues. Germline CDR1 and CDR2: SGHDT and YYEEEE. Losses at the gene ends were 3 bases for V and 3 bases for J; bases not matched to a gene: 15.

The rearrangement uses TRBV7-9 and TRBJ2-1, with D unresolved. V lost 5 bases to trimming and J lost 5 bases, with 10 bases between them. CDR1 and CDR2 (germline): SEHNR, FQNEAQ (reference sequence). The CDR3 is 13 amino acids. CDR3 sequence reads: CASSNHIHNEQFF. The CDR3 nucleotides are TGTGCCAGCAGCAACCACATTCACAATGAGCAGTTCTTC.

Here the CDR3 reads CASSLTTGDGYTF. CDR3 nucleotide sequence: TGTGCCAGCAGTTTAACAACCGGGGATGGCTACACCTTC. The rearrangement joins TRBV28 to TRBJ1-2; D gene unclear. Germline loops: CDR1 MDHEN, CDR2 SYDVKM. The CDR3 spans 13 residues. Trimming cost V 2 bases and J 6 bases, with 10 bases left between them.

This clone was observed a few times. The CDR3 bases are TGTGCCAGCAGCTTGGCCAAGGGGGCGGGTGAGCAGTACTTC. It is translated as CASSLAKGAGEQYF. The chain links TRBV5-8 to TRBJ2-7, with TRBD1 matching 7 bases. Germline V lookup: CDR1 SGHTS, CDR2 YDEGEE. The J segment lost 7 bases and the V segment lost 0 bases, leaving 7 bases of the junction unmatched. The length of the CDR3 is 14 residues.

A single count supports this clone. This chain uses TRBV4-1 with TRBJ1-5; D may be TRBD1 (6 bases). The CDR3 has 15 amino acids. Looked up from germline, CDR1 is MGHRA and CDR2 is YSYEKL. V shed 1 base and J shed 9 bases, with 16 bases lying between them. The chain's CDR3 is CASSQGVGGQGPQHF. The CDR3 DNA is TGCGCCAGCAGCCAAGGGGTAGGGGGTCAGGGGCCCCAGCATTTT.